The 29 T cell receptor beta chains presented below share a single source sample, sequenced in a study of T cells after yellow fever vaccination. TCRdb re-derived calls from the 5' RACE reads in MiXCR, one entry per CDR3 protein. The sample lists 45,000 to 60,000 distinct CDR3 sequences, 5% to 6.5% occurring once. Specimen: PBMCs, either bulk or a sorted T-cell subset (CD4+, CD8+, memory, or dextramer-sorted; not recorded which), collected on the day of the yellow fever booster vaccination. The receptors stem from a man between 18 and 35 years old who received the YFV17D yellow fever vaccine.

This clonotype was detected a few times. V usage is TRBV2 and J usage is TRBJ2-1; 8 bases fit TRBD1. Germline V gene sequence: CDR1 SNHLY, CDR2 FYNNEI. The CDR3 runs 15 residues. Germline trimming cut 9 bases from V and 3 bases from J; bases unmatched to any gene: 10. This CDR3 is CARQELQGGYNEQFF. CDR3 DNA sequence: TGTGCCAGACAAGAATTACAGGGGGGCTACAATGAGCAGTTCTTC. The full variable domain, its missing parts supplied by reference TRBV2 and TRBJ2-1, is EPEVTQTPSHQVTQMGQEVILRCVPISNHLYFYWYRQILGQKVEFLVSFYNNEISEKSEIFDDQFSVERPDGSNFTLKIRSTKLEDSAMYFCARQELQGGYNEQFFGPGTRLTVL.

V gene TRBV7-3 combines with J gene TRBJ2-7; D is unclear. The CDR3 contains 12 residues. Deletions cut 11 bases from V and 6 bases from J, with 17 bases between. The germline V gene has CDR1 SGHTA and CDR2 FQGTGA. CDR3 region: CAGWATGREQYV. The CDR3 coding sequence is TGTGCCGGCTGGGCCACCGGGCGCGAGCAGTACGTC.

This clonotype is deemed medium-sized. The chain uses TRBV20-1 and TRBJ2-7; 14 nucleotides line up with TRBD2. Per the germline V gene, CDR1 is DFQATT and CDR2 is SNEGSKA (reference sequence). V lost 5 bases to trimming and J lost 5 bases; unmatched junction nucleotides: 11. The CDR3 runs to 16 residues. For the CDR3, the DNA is TGCAGTGCTTCGACTAGCGGGGGGGCCGGTTTTAACGAGCAGTACTTC. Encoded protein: CSASTSGGAGFNEQYF.

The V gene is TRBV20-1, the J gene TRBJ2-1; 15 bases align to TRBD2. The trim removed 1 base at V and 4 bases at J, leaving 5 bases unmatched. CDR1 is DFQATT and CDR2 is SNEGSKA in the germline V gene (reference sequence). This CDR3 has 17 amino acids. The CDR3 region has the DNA TGCAGTGCTAGAGCCGGGACTAGCGGGGGGAGGTACAATGAGCAGTTCTTC. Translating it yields CSARAGTSGGRYNEQFF.

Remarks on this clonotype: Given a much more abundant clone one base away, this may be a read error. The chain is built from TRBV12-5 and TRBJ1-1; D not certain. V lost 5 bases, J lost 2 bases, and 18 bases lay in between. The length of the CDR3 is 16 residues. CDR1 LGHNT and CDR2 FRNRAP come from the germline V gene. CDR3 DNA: TGTGCTAGTGGTCCTCGACGCGGTTACATAAACACTGAAGCTTTCTTT. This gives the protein CASGPRRGYINTEAFF.

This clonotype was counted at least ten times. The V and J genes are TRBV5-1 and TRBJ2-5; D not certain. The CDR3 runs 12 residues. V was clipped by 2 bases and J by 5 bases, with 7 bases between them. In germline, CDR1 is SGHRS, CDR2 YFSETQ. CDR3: CASSFPEETQYF. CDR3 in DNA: TGCGCCAGCAGCTTCCCAGAGGAGACCCAGTACTTC. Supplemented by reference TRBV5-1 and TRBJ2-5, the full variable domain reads KAGVTQTPRYLIKTRGQQVTLSCSPISGHRSVSWYQQTPGQGLQFLFEYFSETQRNKGNFPGRFSGRQFSNSRSEMNVSTLELGDSALYLCASSFPEETQYFGPGTRLLVL.

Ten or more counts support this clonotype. The CDR3 DNA reads as TGTGCCAGCTCCGGGTTGACCTACGAGCAGTACGTC. Translation: CASSGLTYEQYV. The chain employs TRBV7-9 and TRBJ2-7; D not resolved. V was trimmed by 8 bases and J by 2 bases, leaving 10 bases between them. Germline CDR1 reads SEHNR; CDR2 reads FQNEAQ (reference sequence). This CDR3 has 12 amino acids.

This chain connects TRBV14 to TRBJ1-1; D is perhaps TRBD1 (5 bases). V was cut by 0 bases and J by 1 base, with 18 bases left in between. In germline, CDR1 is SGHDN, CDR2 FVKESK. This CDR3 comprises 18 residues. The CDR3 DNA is TGTGCCAGCAGCCAAGATTCCCGCCCGGGGGGAGAGAACACTGAAGCTTTCTTT. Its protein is CASSQDSRPGGENTEAFF.

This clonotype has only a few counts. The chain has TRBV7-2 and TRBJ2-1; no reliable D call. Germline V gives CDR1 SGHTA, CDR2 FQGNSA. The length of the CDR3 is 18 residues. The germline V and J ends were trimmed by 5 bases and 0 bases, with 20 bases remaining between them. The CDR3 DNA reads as TGTGCCAGCAGCCCGAACCCGGGCTACCCCCCCTCCTACAATGAGCAGTTCTTC. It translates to CASSPNPGYPPSYNEQFF.

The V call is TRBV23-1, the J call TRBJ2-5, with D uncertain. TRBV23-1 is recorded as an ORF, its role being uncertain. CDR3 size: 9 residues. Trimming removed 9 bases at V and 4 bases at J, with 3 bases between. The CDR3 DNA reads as TGCGCCAGAGGAGAGACCCAGTACTTC. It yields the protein CARGETQYF.

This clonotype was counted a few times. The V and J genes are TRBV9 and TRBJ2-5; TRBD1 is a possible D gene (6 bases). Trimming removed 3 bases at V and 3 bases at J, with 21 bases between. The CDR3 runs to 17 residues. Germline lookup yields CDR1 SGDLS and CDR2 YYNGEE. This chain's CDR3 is CASSAPFVGAGKETQYF. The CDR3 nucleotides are TGTGCCAGCAGCGCCCCGTTCGTGGGGGCTGGGAAAGAGACCCAGTACTTC.

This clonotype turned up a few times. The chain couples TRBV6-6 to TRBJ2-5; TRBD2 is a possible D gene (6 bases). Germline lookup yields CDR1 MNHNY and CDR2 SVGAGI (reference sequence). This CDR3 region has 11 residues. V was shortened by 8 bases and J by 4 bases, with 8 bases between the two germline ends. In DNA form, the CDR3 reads TGTGCCAGCTTGGGGGGAGAGACCCAGTACTTC. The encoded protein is CASLGGETQYF.

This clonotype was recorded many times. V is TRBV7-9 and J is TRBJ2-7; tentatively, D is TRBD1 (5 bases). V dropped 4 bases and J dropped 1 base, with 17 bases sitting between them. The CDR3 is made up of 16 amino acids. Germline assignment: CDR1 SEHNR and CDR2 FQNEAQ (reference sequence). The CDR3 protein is CASSYDQGSLSYEQYF. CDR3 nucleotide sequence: TGTGCCAGCAGCTACGACCAGGGAAGTCTGTCCTACGAGCAGTACTTC.

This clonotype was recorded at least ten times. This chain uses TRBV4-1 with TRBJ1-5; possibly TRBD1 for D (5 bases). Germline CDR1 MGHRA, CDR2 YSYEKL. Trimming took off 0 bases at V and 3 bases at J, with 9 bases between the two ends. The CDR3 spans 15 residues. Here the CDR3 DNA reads TGCGCCAGCAGCCAAGATCGCGGGACCAATCAGCCCCAGCATTTT. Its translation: CASSQDRGTNQPQHF.

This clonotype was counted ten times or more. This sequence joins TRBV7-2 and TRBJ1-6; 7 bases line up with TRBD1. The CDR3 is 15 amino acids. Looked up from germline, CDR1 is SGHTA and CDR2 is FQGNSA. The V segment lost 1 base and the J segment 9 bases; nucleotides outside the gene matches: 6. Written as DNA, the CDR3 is TGTGCCAGCAGCTTAGAGAGGGGGCCAGGTTCACCCCTCCACTTT. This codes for CASSLERGPGSPLHF.

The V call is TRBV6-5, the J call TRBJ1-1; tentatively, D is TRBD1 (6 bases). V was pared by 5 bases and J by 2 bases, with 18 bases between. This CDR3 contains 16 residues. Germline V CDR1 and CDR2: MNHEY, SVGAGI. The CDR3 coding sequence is TGTGCCAGCAGTAGACTCCAGGGGAGGAAAAACACTGAAGCTTTCTTT. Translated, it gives CASSRLQGRKNTEAFF.

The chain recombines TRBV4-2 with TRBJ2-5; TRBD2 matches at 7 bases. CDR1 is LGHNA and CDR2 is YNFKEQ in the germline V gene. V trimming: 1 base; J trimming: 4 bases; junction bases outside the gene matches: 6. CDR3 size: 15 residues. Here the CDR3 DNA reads TGTGCCAGCAGCCAAGGGAGCGGGGAAGGAGAGACCCAGTACTTC. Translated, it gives CASSQGSGEGETQYF.

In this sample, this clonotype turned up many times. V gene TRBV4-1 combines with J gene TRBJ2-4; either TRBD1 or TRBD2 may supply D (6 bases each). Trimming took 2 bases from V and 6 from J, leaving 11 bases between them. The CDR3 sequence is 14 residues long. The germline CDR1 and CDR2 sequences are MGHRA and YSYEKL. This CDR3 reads CASSQIGGPNIQYF. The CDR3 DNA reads TGCGCCAGCAGCCAAATCGGGGGCCCAAACATTCAGTACTTC.

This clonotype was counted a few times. The CDR3 sequence is CATSRGWGTTEAFF. DNA for the CDR3: TGTGCCACCAGCAGAGGATGGGGGACAACGGAAGCTTTCTTT. The chain employs TRBV15 and TRBJ1-1; TRBD1 is a possible D gene (6 bases). The germline V gene has CDR1 LNHNV and CDR2 YYDKDF (reference sequence). This CDR3 is 14 amino acids long. V shed 1 base and J shed 8 bases, with 14 bases lying between them.

This CDR3 is CASSTQGENGYTF. CDR3 nucleotide sequence: TGTGCCAGCAGTACTCAGGGGGAGAATGGCTACACCTTC. The V and J genes are TRBV6-5 and TRBJ1-2, with 7 bases aligning to TRBD1. Germline lookup yields CDR1 MNHEY and CDR2 SVGAGI. This CDR3 spans 13 amino acids. V lost 5 bases, J lost 6 bases, and 6 bases stayed unmatched.

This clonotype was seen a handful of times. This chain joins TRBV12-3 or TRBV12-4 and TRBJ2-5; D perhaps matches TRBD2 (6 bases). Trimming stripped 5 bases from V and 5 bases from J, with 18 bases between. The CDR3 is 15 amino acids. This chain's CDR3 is CASSARDRLGETQYF. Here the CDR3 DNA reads TGTGCCAGCAGTGCGCGGGACCGCCTCGGGGAGACCCAGTACTTC.

The CDR3 reads CSAPTGFPNQPQHF. In DNA, the CDR3 is TGCAGTGCCCCGACAGGGTTCCCCAATCAGCCCCAGCATTTT. V gene TRBV20-1 combines with J gene TRBJ1-5; 7 nucleotides align to TRBD1. J lost 3 bases, V lost 6 bases, and 8 bases had no gene match. Germline CDR1 is DFQATT and CDR2 is SNEGSKA (reference sequence). The CDR3 contains 14 residues.

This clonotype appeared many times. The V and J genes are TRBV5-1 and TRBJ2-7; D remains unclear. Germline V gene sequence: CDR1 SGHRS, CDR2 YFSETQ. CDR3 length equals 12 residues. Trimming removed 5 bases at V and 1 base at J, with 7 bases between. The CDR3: CASRDRSYEQYF. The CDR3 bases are TGCGCCAGCAGGGACCGTTCCTACGAGCAGTACTTC.

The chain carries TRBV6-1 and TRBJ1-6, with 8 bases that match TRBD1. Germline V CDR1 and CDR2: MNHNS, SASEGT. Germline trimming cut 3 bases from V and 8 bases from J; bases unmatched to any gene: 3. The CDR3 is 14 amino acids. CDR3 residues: CASSDHRGYSPLHF. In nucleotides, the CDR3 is TGTGCCAGCAGTGACCACAGGGGGTATTCACCCCTCCACTTT.

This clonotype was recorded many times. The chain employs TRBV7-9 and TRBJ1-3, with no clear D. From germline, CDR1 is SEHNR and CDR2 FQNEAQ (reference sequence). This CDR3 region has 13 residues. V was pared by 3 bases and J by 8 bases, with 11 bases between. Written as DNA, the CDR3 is TGTGCCAGCAGCTTCGAATCGGGCGACACCATATATTTT. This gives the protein CASSFESGDTIYF.

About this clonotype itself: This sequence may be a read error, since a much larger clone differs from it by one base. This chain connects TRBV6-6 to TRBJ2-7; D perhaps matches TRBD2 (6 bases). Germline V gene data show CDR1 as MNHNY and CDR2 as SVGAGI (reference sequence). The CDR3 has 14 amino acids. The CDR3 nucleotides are TGTGCCAGCAGTCACTCATATAGTAGCGGCGAGCAGTACGTC. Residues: CASSHSYSSGEQYV.

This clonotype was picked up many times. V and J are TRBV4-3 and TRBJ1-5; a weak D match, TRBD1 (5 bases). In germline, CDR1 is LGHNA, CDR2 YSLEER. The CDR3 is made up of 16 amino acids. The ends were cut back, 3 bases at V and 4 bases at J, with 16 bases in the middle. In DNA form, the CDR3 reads TGCGCCAGCAGCCAGGGTCCGGGACGGAGAAATCAGCCCCAGCATTTT. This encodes CASSQGPGRRNQPQHF.

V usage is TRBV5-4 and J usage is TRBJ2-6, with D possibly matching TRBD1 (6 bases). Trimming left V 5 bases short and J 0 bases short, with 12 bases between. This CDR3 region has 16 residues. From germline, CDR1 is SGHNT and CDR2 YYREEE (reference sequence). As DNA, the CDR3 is TGTGCCAGCAGGCGGACAGCCTCCTCTGGGGCCAACGTCCTGACTTTC. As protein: CASRRTASSGANVLTF.

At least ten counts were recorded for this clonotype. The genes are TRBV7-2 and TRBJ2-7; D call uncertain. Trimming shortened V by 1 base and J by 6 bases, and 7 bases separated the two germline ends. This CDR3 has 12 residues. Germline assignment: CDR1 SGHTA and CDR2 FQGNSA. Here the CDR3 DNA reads TGTGCCAGCAGCTTAGGGTCGGGCGAGCAGTACGTC. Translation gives CASSLGSGEQYV.